This T cell receptor beta chain is from a study of Ad26.COV2.S vaccination and SARS-CoV-2 variants. Study results and limitations: In TCR breadth and depth analyses, total T cell responses may have been underestimated. Placebo recipients had lower spike-specific TCR breadth than vaccine recipients.

In the case of this clone: Its matching antigen is unknown.

The treatment was: around 19 received Ad26.COV2.S at low or high dose, single or two shots; 5 received placebo; per-sample allocation not given. Sample collection was performed on day 63 after the first vaccine or placebo injection. In Boston, an adult donor aged 18-55 years took part. An Ad26 vector was used to express Wuhan-strain SARS-CoV-2 spike as the vaccine. This table comes from immunoSEQ multiplex PCR, and its TCRdb copy is limited to in-frame clones, with some not included. The sample lists around 500,000 clones, roughly nine tenths occurring once. The input for sequencing was peripheral blood, taken in a trial of Ad26.COV2.S vaccine versus placebo. The TCR comes from a person aged 18-60 years who received the Ad26.COV2.S COVID-19 vaccine or a placebo.

The CDR3 nucleotides read TGCGCCAGCAGTGAGACAATACGGGACTCGCGCGAAAAACTGTTTTTT. Encoded protein: CASSETIRDSREKLFF. The chain is built from TRBV10-2 and TRBJ1-4; possible D gene TRBD1, 5 bases. Germline CDR1 WSHSY, CDR2 SAAADI. V lost 2 bases and J 8 bases, leaving 18 bases between the germline ends. This CDR3 is 16 amino acids long.